This T cell receptor beta chain was captured in a study of CD8 T cells in ankylosing spondylitis. Study outcomes and limitations: Peripheral blood held disease-linked clones only at relatively low frequency, and these were CD8+. What appeared characteristic of ankylosing spondylitis blood was a TCR beta motif of eight highly homologous variants. Reportedly, disease-linked clones are significantly enriched in ankylosing spondylitis patients' matched synovial fluid.

J gave up 0 bases and V 7 bases, and 6 bases lay outside the gene matches. Per the germline V gene, CDR1 is DFQATT and CDR2 is SNEGSKA (reference sequence). CDR3 length: 13 amino acids. Quantitative 5'-RACE was performed with molecular barcodes, and it yielded the TCR beta libraries. TCRdb re-called the 5' RACE reads with MiXCR, one entry per CDR3 protein. The data show about 240,000 distinct CDR3 sequences, 20% to 30% seen once. Turning to this clonotype: The antigen is undetermined.

Sample: blood, either unsorted or a sorted T cell fraction (not recorded which). The sequence came from a male donor with ankylosing spondylitis or in good health (not recorded which). The gene calls are TRBV20-1 and TRBJ2-7; 7 nucleotides agree with TRBD2. CDR3: CSVSRESSYEQYF. CDR3 sequence (DNA): TGCAGTGTTTCGCGGGAGAGCTCCTACGAGCAGTACTTC.